A selection of T cell receptor beta chains follows, all from one sample in a study of T cell repertoires in cytomegalovirus infection. TCRdb reprocessed the reads with MiXCR, giving one entry per CDR3 protein. The sample holds some 280,000 distinct CDR3 sequences, roughly an eighth seen once. The specimen sequenced was PBMCs. These receptors were taken from a human donor in good health (CMV status not recorded). Some clones in this sample may be carry-over from other donors' samples. The CDR3 runs from the conserved cysteine through the conserved F or W. D genes are given only for firm matches. The size of a clone is reported for some rows only, either as once, few or many, or as a class for expanded clones.

V gene	J gene	clone size	D gene	CDR3 length	CDR3 DNA	CDR3 protein
TRBV2	TRBJ1-1	many	.	14	TGTGCCAGCCCACTGCTCCAAATGAACACTGAAGCTTTCTTT	CASPLLQMNTEAFF
TRBV7-6	TRBJ1-2	few	.	15	TGTGCCAGCAGCCCTACACCCAGGACTAACTATGGCTACACCTTC	CASSPTPRTNYGYTF
TRBV11-2	TRBJ2-3	many	.	16	TGTGCCAGCAGCTTAGGTCTAGCGCCTAGCACAGATACGCAGTATTTT	CASSLGLAPSTDTQYF
TRBV29-1	TRBJ2-1	few	.	12	TGCAGCGTAACAAAGATCGACAATGAGCAGTTCTTC	CSVTKIDNEQFF
TRBV20-1	TRBJ2-2	many	TRBD1	15	TGCAGTGCTAGACGACAGGGTAGGGACACCGGGGAGCTGTTTTTT	CSARRQGRDTGELFF
TRBV19	TRBJ1-2	.	.	15	TGTGCCAGTAGTATCGCCGCGGACCAATATTATGGCTACACCTTC	CASSIAADQYYGYTF
TRBV20-1	TRBJ2-3	few	TRBD2	16	TGCAGTGCTAGAGTTGTACTAGCGGGGTTCACAGATACGCAGTATTTT	CSARVVLAGFTDTQYF
TRBV6-2/TRBV6-3	TRBJ2-1	many	.	14	TGTGCCAGCAGTTATCTAAGGACACAGCTTATTCTGTTCTTC	CASSYLRTQLILFF
TRBV12-3/TRBV12-4	TRBJ2-1	many	TRBD1	17	TGTGCCAGCAGTTTCTCTATCGGGACAGGGGCCAGCAATGAGCAGTTCTTC	CASSFSIGTGASNEQFF
TRBV12-3/TRBV12-4	TRBJ2-5	many	.	15	TGTGCCAGCAGTTCAGGAGACATCAATGGGGAGACCCAGTACTTC	CASSSGDINGETQYF
TRBV7-2	TRBJ1-4	many	.	13	TGTGCCAGCAGCACCCACGTCGGAGAAAAACTGTTTTTT	CASSTHVGEKLFF
TRBV6-1	TRBJ2-1	many	.	15	TGTGCCAGCAGTGAAGACGTCGGTAGCTACAATGAGCAGTTCTTC	CASSEDVGSYNEQFF
TRBV12-5	TRBJ2-1	few	.	17	TGTGCTAGTGCTCTTGGGGAGGAGTCCCCCAAAACGAATGAGCAGTTCTTC	CASALGEESPKTNEQFF
TRBV7-2	TRBJ2-1	many	.	13	TGTGCCAGCAGCGCCGCCGGACGGGTGGAGCAGTTCTTC	CASSAAGRVEQFF
TRBV6-1	TRBJ2-3	many	TRBD2	15	TGTGCCAGCAGTTCAACCGGGACTACCACAGATACGCAGTATTTT	CASSSTGTTTDTQYF
TRBV5-1	TRBJ2-1	.	.	15	TGCGCCAGCAGTCTAACAGGGACGGTCAACAATGAGCAGTTCTTC	CASSLTGTVNNEQFF
TRBV11-2	TRBJ2-7	many	TRBD2	18	TGTGCCAGCAGTTCCGGGACTAGCGGGGGGCCCTACGCCTACGAGCAGTACTTC	CASSSGTSGGPYAYEQYF
TRBV7-2	TRBJ1-6	many	.	15	TGTGCCAGCAGAGGCGGGACATCGTACTCTGAACCCCTCCACTTT	CASRGGTSYSEPLHF
TRBV12-3/TRBV12-4	TRBJ2-2	many	.	16	TGTGCCAGCAGTTTCCTTTCGGGGGCTTACGCCCGGGAGCTGTTTTTT	CASSFLSGAYARELFF
TRBV12-3/TRBV12-4	TRBJ2-1	many	.	14	TGTGCCAGCAGTTTCACCCTGAGGGACAATGAGCAGTTCTTC	CASSFTLRDNEQFF
TRBV7-2	TRBJ2-7	many	.	14	TGTGCCAGCAGCTTGGGTGGGGCAGGGTACGAGCAGTACTTC	CASSLGGAGYEQYF
TRBV15	TRBJ1-1	.	.	13	TGTGCCACCAGCACCCGACGAACGGGTGAAGCTTTCTTT	CATSTRRTGEAFF
TRBV5-6	TRBJ1-1	many	TRBD1	15	TGTGCCAGCAGCTTCCCCGGGACAGAGAACACTGAAGCTTTCTTT	CASSFPGTENTEAFF
TRBV7-2	TRBJ2-7	many	.	15	TGTGCCAGCAGCCCACTCCAGGAAACCGCCTACGAGCAGTACTTC	CASSPLQETAYEQYF
TRBV6-8	TRBJ1-1	.	TRBD1	16	TGTGCCAGCAGTTACTCCGGGACAGGCTTAGGCACTGAAGCTTTCTTT	CASSYSGTGLGTEAFF
TRBV28	TRBJ2-5	.	TRBD2	14	TGTGCCAGCAGAACGACTAGCTCCCAAGAGACCCAGTACTTC	CASRTTSSQETQYF
TRBV25-1	TRBJ1-2	many	.	14	TGTGCCAGCAGTGTTGGCGGGAAGAACTATGGCTACACCTTC	CASSVGGKNYGYTF
TRBV20-1	TRBJ2-1	many	.	15	TGCAGTGCTAGTCTGGCGCTTAGCTCCTACAATGAGCAGTTCTTC	CSASLALSSYNEQFF
TRBV7-2	TRBJ1-2	many	.	14	TGTGCCAGCAGTCGGCAGCCTCGTAACTATGGCTACACCTTC	CASSRQPRNYGYTF
TRBV19	TRBJ1-5	few	.	14	TGTGCCAGTAGTATTTGGGGGGCCAATCAGCCCCAGCATTTT	CASSIWGANQPQHF
TRBV10-2	TRBJ2-7	many	.	13	TGCGCCAGAGGTCCTACAGGGACCTACGAGCAGTACTTC	CARGPTGTYEQYF
TRBV14	TRBJ2-6	many	.	17	TGTGCCAGCAGCCCCCCGAGCAGGCCCTCTGGGGCCAACGTCCTGACTTTC	CASSPPSRPSGANVLTF
TRBV7-2	TRBJ2-6	.	TRBD2	18	TGTGCCAGCAGCCCTCAGGGACTAGCGGGAGTTGGGGCCAACGTCCTGACTTTC	CASSPQGLAGVGANVLTF
TRBV28	TRBJ1-2	many	.	14	TGTGCCAGCAGTTTATCCCCCCCCAGGGATGGCTACACCTTC	CASSLSPPRDGYTF
TRBV2	TRBJ1-5	.	.	16	TGTGCCAGCAGTGGTCGTATGTGGGGAAGCAATCAGCCCCAGCATTTT	CASSGRMWGSNQPQHF
TRBV20-1	TRBJ2-2	many	.	12	TGCAGTGCCAGCTGGGGAGGCGGGGAGCTGTTTTTT	CSASWGGGELFF
TRBV29-1	TRBJ1-2	few	.	13	TGCAGCGTTGAGGCGGCAACTAACTATGGCTACACCTTC	CSVEAATNYGYTF
TRBV5-8	TRBJ1-1	few	.	12	TGTGCCAGCAGCTTGGCTCTAGGGGTAGCTTTCTTT	CASSLALGVAFF
TRBV7-8	TRBJ1-2	many	.	14	TGTGCCAGACCTCTGAGGACGGTGACCTATGGCTACACCTTC	CARPLRTVTYGYTF
TRBV7-2	TRBJ1-5	.	.	13	TGTGCCAGCAGCTTATGCTCCAATCAGCCCCAGCGTTTT	CASSLCSNQPQRF
TRBV4-2	TRBJ2-6	few	.	16	TGTGCCAGCAGCCAAGAAATTGGCTCTGGGGCCAACGTCCTGACTTTC	CASSQEIGSGANVLTF
TRBV4-2	TRBJ2-1	few	.	14	TGTGCCAGCAGCCAAGTCAGGGGTTACAATGAGCAGTTCTTC	CASSQVRGYNEQFF
TRBV20-1	TRBJ1-1	.	.	16	TGCAGTGTTCCCCCCGCTTATGCAGGGAGGAACACTGAAGCTTTCTTT	CSVPPAYAGRNTEAFF
TRBV20-1	TRBJ2-1	many	.	16	TGCAGTGTCTCGAGGCAAAGGCAGCTTTCTTACAATGAGCAGTTCTTC	CSVSRQRQLSYNEQFF
TRBV20-1	TRBJ2-5	.	.	14	TGCAGTGCTAGACTTTCTCCGACCCAAGAGACCCAGTACTTC	CSARLSPTQETQYF
TRBV4-1	TRBJ1-1	.	TRBD1	14	TGCGCCAGCAGCCAAGATCTCGGGACAGAGGAAGCTTTCTTT	CASSQDLGTEEAFF
TRBV15	TRBJ1-2	.	.	12	TGTGCCACCAGCAGAGAAAGTAGCGGCTACACCTTC	CATSRESSGYTF
TRBV5-1	TRBJ1-1	many	TRBD1	15	TGCGCCAGCAGCTTGGAAACAGGGGAGAGGACTGAAGCTTTCTTT	CASSLETGERTEAFF
TRBV7-9	TRBJ1-6	many	TRBD1	15	TGTGCCAGCAGCGAGACCGGGACAGGGGTATCACCCCTCCACTTT	CASSETGTGVSPLHF
TRBV7-2	TRBJ2-5	many	.	17	TGTGCCAGCAGAAAAACCGCGGGGCAAGCTTATTGGGAGACCCAGTACTTC	CASRKTAGQAYWETQYF
TRBV10-3	TRBJ2-7	many	.	14	TGTGCCATCAGTGGATCGACGGGGACCTACGAGCAGTACTTC	CAISGSTGTYEQYF
TRBV20-1	TRBJ1-6	many	.	15	TGCAGTGCTAGGGCCGGTAGCTCCTATAATTCACCCCTCCACTTT	CSARAGSSYNSPLHF